The 8 T cell receptor beta chains in this list originate from one sample, sequenced in a study of T-cell reconstitution after alpha-beta-depleted transplantation in children. The library targeted TCRbeta and was prepared with unique molecular identifiers. TCRdb re-called the PCR reads through MiXCR, storing one row per CDR3 protein. The table lists just under 350,000 distinct CDR3 sequences, about a sixth of them singletons. The source material was PBMCs, mostly from graft donor cells, sampled 360 days after TCRalphabeta/CD19-depleted stem cell transplant. These TCRs come from a male patient between 2 and 10 years old who had a stem cell transplant for acute lymphoblastic leukemia, so the T cells may come from the graft donor.

This chain joins TRBV4-1 and TRBJ2-6; D ambiguous. The V gene lost 0 bases and the J gene lost 1 base, with 16 bases spanning the gap. The CDR3 is 19 residues long. Germline lookup yields CDR1 MGHRA and CDR2 YSYEKL. Here the CDR3 DNA reads TGCGCCAGCAGCCAAGAGTCTCCAGGCTACGATTCTGGGGCCAACGTCCTGACTTTC. Protein: CASSQESPGYDSGANVLTF.

V is TRBV15 and J is TRBJ1-6; 7 bases are a match to TRBD1. The ends lost 5 bases at V and 10 bases at J; junction bases unmatched: 5. Germline V gene lookup returns CDR1 LNHNV and CDR2 YYDKDF (reference sequence). This CDR3 is built from 13 residues. CDR3 in DNA: TGTGCCACCAGCCCTCGAGGGGGCTCACCCCTCCACTTT. It translates to CATSPRGGSPLHF.

The V and J genes are TRBV29-1 and TRBJ2-2; 10 nucleotides align to TRBD1. J gave up 2 bases and V 6 bases, and 6 bases lay outside the gene matches. This CDR3 spans 15 amino acids. Germline-derived CDR1 and CDR2 are SQVTM and ANQGSEA. The CDR3 DNA is TGCAGCGTGAGAGGACAGGGGGGTAACACCGGGGAGCTGTTTTTT. It specifies CSVRGQGGNTGELFF.

The chain links TRBV28 to TRBJ1-5, with D tentatively TRBD1 (6 bases). Trimming removed 8 bases from V and 5 bases from J, with 19 bases in between. CDR1 is MDHEN and CDR2 is SYDVKM in the germline V gene. The CDR3 runs to 15 residues. CDR3 in DNA: TGTGCCAGCGGCTCCAGGAGGGAGGGGGATCAGCCCCAGCATTTT. It translates to CASGSRREGDQPQHF.

The chain joins TRBV5-1 to TRBJ2-2; possibly TRBD2 for D (6 bases). Trimming cost V 4 bases and J 2 bases, with 12 bases left between them. CDR1 is SGHRS, CDR2 YFSETQ, per germline. The CDR3 consists of 15 residues. The DNA for the CDR3 is TGCGCCAGCAGCCTGGCGGGGCTCAACACCGGGGAGCTGTTTTTT. It specifies CASSLAGLNTGELFF.

This clonotype was seen many times. This chain links TRBV20-1 with TRBJ2-3; D might be TRBD2 (6 bases). The CDR3 consists of 18 residues. CDR1 is DFQATT, CDR2 SNEGSKA, per germline (reference sequence). Trimming took off 0 bases at V and 1 base at J, with 20 bases between the two ends. DNA for the CDR3: TGCAGTGCTAGAGATCTCAGGGAGGACTCTCTGGGCACAGATACGCAGTATTTT. It is translated as CSARDLREDSLGTDTQYF.

This clonotype was detected ten times or more. This chain links TRBV30 with TRBJ2-3; 7 bases agree with TRBD2. The CDR3 runs 11 residues. The trim removed 2 bases at V and 14 bases at J, leaving 7 bases unmatched. Germline V gives CDR1 GTSNPN, CDR2 SVGIG (reference sequence). The CDR3 bases are TGTGCCTGGAGTAGTGGGAGGGCCCTGTATTTT. Translation gives CAWSSGRALYF. Full variable domain (missing parts from reference TRBV30 and TRBJ2-3): SQTIHQWPATLVQPVGSPLSLECTVEGTSNPNLYWYRQAAGRGLQLLFYSVGIGQISSEVPQNLSASRPQDRQFILSSKKLLLSDSGFYLCAWSSGRALYFGPGTRLTVL.

V usage is TRBV29-1 and J usage is TRBJ2-1; 11 nucleotides align to TRBD2. Germline CDR1 and CDR2: SQVTM and ANQGSEA. The CDR3 is 17 amino acids. V was clipped by 6 bases and J by 0 bases; unmatched bases: 10. The CDR3 nucleotides are TGCAGCGTAAACCTAGCGGGAGGACGAGTCTCCTACAATGAGCAGTTCTTC. Translation: CSVNLAGGRVSYNEQFF.